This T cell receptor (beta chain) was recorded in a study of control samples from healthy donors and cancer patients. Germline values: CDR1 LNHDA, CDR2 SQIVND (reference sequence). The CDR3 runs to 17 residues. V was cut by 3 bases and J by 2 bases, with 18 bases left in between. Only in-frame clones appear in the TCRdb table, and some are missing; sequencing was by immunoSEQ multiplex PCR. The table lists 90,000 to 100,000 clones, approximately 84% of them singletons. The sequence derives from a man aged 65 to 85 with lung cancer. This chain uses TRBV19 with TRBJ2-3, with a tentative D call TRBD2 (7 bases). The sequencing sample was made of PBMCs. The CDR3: CASSISIGGGATDTQYF. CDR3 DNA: TGTGCCAGTAGTATCTCAATAGGTGGGGGGGCCACAGATACGCAGTATTTT.